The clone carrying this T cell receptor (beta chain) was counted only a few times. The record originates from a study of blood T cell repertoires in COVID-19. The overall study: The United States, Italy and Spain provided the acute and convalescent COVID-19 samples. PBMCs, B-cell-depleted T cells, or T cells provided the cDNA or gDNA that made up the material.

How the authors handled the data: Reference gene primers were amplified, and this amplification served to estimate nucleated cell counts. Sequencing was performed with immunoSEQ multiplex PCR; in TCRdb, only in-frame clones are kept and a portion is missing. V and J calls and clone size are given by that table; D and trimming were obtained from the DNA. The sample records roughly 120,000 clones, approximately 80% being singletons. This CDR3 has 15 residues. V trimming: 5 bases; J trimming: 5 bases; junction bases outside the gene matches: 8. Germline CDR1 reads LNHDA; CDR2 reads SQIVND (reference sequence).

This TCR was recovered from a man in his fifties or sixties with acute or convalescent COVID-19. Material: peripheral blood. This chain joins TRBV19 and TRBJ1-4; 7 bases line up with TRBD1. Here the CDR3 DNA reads TGTGCCAGTAGTCGATGGACAGGCGTAAATGAAAAACTGTTTTTT. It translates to CASSRWTGVNEKLFF.